This TCR beta chain was found in a study of blood T cell repertoires in COVID-19. The overall study: The origin of the acute and convalescent COVID-19 samples was the United States, Italy and Spain.

CDR1 and CDR2 (germline): SGHTA, FQGTGA. V was clipped by 4 bases and J by 2 bases, with 12 bases between them. This CDR3 is built from 15 residues. Under the authors' procedure: Researchers report that nucleated cell counts were estimated from reference gene primer amplification. TCRdb keeps only in-frame clones here, not all; method: immunoSEQ multiplex PCR. For V, J and clone size, that table is used; D and trimming come from the DNA. In the table there are roughly 60,000 clones, roughly four fifths of which are singletons. J is TRBJ2-1 and V is TRBV7-3; D possibly corresponds to TRBD2 (6 bases). This clonotype was sampled from a woman older than 75 with acute or convalescent COVID-19. The material sequenced was peripheral blood. The CDR3 sequence is CASSSRPGAYNEQFF. The DNA of the CDR3 is TGTGCCAGCAGCTCCCGCCCGGGGGCCTACAATGAGCAGTTCTTC. Filled out from reference TRBV7-3 and TRBJ2-1, the complete variable domain reads GAGVSQTPSNKVTEKGKYVELRCDPISGHTALYWYRQSLGQGPEFLIYFQGTGAADDSGLPNDRFFAVRPEGSVSTLKIQRTERGDSAVYLCASSSRPGAYNEQFFGPGTRLTVL.